This is a list of T cell receptor beta chains from one sample in a study of T cells in Graves' hyperthyroidism and ophthalmopathy. From the multiplex PCR reads, TCRdb called clonotypes with MiXCR, one entry per CDR3 protein. This table holds roughly 710,000 distinct CDR3 sequences, just over 35% found once. Sequencing was carried out using blood. The receptors stem from a woman aged 40 to 50 with Graves' hyperthyroidism. Both conserved end residues are part of each CDR3. D genes are given only for firm matches. Some rows have no size entry. The others give once, few or many, or a class for an expanded clone.

V	size	D	J	DNA	CDR3
TRBV7-3	many	.	TRBJ1-1	TGTGCCAGCAGCCAAGGGGGGCCCACTGAAGCTTTCTTT	CASSQGGPTEAFF
TRBV29-1	few	TRBD2	TRBJ2-2	TGCAGCGTCCAGTCTATTCGGACTAGCAAGCACACCGGGGAGCTGTTTTTT	CSVQSIRTSKHTGELFF
TRBV7-2	.	.	TRBJ1-2	TGTGCCAGCAGCCCCGAAATCTCAGGGGTTTTTGATGGCTACACCTTC	CASSPEISGVFDGYTF
TRBV7-8	.	TRBD1	TRBJ1-5	TGTGCCAGCAGCCCCCTGGACAGGGTTAACAATCAGCCCCAGCATTTT	CASSPLDRVNNQPQHF
TRBV10-3	.	TRBD1	TRBJ2-6	TGTGCCATCAGTGAGAAAGTGGACAGGGACGGGGAGCTGTCTGGGGCCAACGTCCTGACTTTC	CAISEKVDRDGELSGANVLTF
TRBV12-3/TRBV12-4	.	.	TRBJ2-6	TGTGCCAGCAGTTTGGCCAACGTCCTGACTTTC	CASSLANVLTF
TRBV29-1	many	.	TRBJ1-1	TGCAGCGTTGAGGGAATGGGGAGCACTGAAGCTTTCTTT	CSVEGMGSTEAFF
TRBV20-1	many	.	TRBJ2-7	TGCAGTGCTAGTACTCTATGGGAGGGGGACGAGCAGTACTTC	CSASTLWEGDEQYF
TRBV11-2	many	.	TRBJ2-7	TGTGCCAGCAGCGGGACGACCTACGAGCAGTACTTC	CASSGTTYEQYF
TRBV4-2	.	.	TRBJ1-2	TGTGCCAGCAGCCAAGATTGGGAACGCCTTTGGGGCTACACCTTC	CASSQDWERLWGYTF
TRBV19	.	.	TRBJ1-1	TGTGCCAGTAGTTTCGGACTGGGACCGTCGACACCTTTCTTT	CASSFGLGPSTPFF
TRBV14	many	TRBD1	TRBJ1-1	TGTGCCAGCAGCCAACGACAGGGAAGCACTGAAGCTTTCTTT	CASSQRQGSTEAFF
TRBV20-1	few	TRBD1	TRBJ2-2	TGCAGTGCTAGTAAATGGGACAGGGGTACCGGGGAGCTGTTTTTT	CSASKWDRGTGELFF
TRBV6-1	.	.	TRBJ1-2	TGTGCCAGCACCTCCGAATTCGACCCTTCTAACTATGGCTACACCTTC	CASTSEFDPSNYGYTF
TRBV2	many	.	TRBJ2-7	TGTGCCAGCAGGTACAGGGGGGGATCCTACGAGCAGTACTTC	CASRYRGGSYEQYF
TRBV5-6	few	.	TRBJ1-2	TGTGCCAGCAGCCAGGGCCGGGCGAGCTATGGCTACACCTTC	CASSQGRASYGYTF
TRBV11-2	.	.	TRBJ2-7	TGTGCCAGCAGCATAATCGGACAGTCCTACGAGCAGTACTTC	CASSIIGQSYEQYF
TRBV7-9	.	.	TRBJ1-6	TGTGCCAGCAGCATGCTTTTGGACCTACCTTGGGGCTCCTATAATTCACCCCTCCACTTT	CASSMLLDLPWGSYNSPLHF
TRBV7-2	.	TRBD2	TRBJ2-7	TGTGCCAGCAGCCGAACGGGACTAGCGGCCCCCCCGTTCTACGAGCAGTACTTC	CASSRTGLAAPPFYEQYF
TRBV7-8	few	.	TRBJ2-3	TGTGCCAGCAGCTTATGGGGGACAGATACGCAGTATTTT	CASSLWGTDTQYF
TRBV7-9	many	.	TRBJ2-7	TGTGCCAGCAGCCCCCCAGGCGGTCTGAGCGAGCAGTACTTC	CASSPPGGLSEQYF
TRBV4-3	.	TRBD1	TRBJ2-2	TGCGCCAGCAGCCAACAACCCGGGACAGGGGGCCCGAGGACCGGGGAGCTGTTTTTT	CASSQQPGTGGPRTGELFF
TRBV3-1	.	.	TRBJ2-5	TGTGCCAGCAGCCAAGGACGGATCCAAGAGACCCAGTACTTC	CASSQGRIQETQYF
TRBV4-1	few	TRBD1	TRBJ2-7	TGCGCCAGCAGCCAAACTCGACAGGGGGCGTTTTACGAGCAGTACTTC	CASSQTRQGAFYEQYF
TRBV28	many	.	TRBJ2-7	TGTGCCAGCAGTTCCGGGACACAACCCTACGAGCAGTACTTC	CASSSGTQPYEQYF
TRBV20-1	.	.	TRBJ2-7	TGCAGTGTTAGCAAGTATACGTTCTCCTACGAGCAGTACTTC	CSVSKYTFSYEQYF
TRBV4-3	.	TRBD1	TRBJ1-2	TGCGCCAGCAGCCAACAATTGGACAGGGGCGATTTAAATGGCTACACCTTC	CASSQQLDRGDLNGYTF
TRBV7-2	few	.	TRBJ2-2	TGTGCCAGCAGCTTAGCGTTGGGAGGCACCGGGGAGCTGTTTTTT	CASSLALGGTGELFF
TRBV7-9	.	TRBD2	TRBJ2-7	TGTGCCAGCAGCCCCCCGGGAGGTACGCACGAGCAGTACTTC	CASSPPGGTHEQYF
TRBV29-1	many	TRBD2	TRBJ2-7	TGCAGCGTTGAAGCGGGACTAGGCTACGAGCAGTACTTC	CSVEAGLGYEQYF
TRBV5-4	many	TRBD2	TRBJ2-7	TGTGCCAGCAGCAGACTAGCGGGGGACTACGAGCAGTACTTC	CASSRLAGDYEQYF
TRBV19	.	.	TRBJ1-5	TGTGCCAGTAGTCTTACTAGGGCTTACGGCTCCGATCAGCCCCAGCATTTT	CASSLTRAYGSDQPQHF
TRBV14	many	.	TRBJ1-3	TGTGCCAGCAGCGTCCCTGGAAACACCATATATTTT	CASSVPGNTIYF
TRBV28	few	TRBD1	TRBJ1-2	TGTGCCAGCAGTTTCTGGCCGGGACAGGGAAAAGATGGCTACACCTTC	CASSFWPGQGKDGYTF
TRBV6-5	.	TRBD1	TRBJ2-7	TGTGCCAGCAGTTACTCGAGTGGGACAGCCTATCCCTACGAGCAGTACTTC	CASSYSSGTAYPYEQYF
TRBV10-3	few	TRBD1	TRBJ2-2	TGTGCCATCAGGAATCGGGACAGGGACGGGGAGCTGTTTTTT	CAIRNRDRDGELFF
TRBV25-1	.	.	TRBJ1-6	TGTGCCAGCAGCGTAGGAGGGAAGGGGAAATCACCCCTCCACTTT	CASSVGGKGKSPLHF
TRBV2	.	.	TRBJ1-1	TGTGCCAGCAGGGAGACCACCCCGGGAGACCTATACACTGAAGCTTTCTTT	CASRETTPGDLYTEAFF
TRBV7-7	.	.	TRBJ2-5	TGTGCTAGCAGCCGGGGACAAATGGAGACCCAGTACTTC	CASSRGQMETQYF
TRBV7-9	.	TRBD1	TRBJ2-7	TGTGCCATCAGTGAGGTGGGACAGGGCTACGAGCAGTACTTC	CAISEVGQGYEQYF
TRBV7-8	many	.	TRBJ2-2	TGTGCCAGCCACGCGACGCGGGCAAACACCGGGGAGCTGTTTTTT	CASHATRANTGELFF